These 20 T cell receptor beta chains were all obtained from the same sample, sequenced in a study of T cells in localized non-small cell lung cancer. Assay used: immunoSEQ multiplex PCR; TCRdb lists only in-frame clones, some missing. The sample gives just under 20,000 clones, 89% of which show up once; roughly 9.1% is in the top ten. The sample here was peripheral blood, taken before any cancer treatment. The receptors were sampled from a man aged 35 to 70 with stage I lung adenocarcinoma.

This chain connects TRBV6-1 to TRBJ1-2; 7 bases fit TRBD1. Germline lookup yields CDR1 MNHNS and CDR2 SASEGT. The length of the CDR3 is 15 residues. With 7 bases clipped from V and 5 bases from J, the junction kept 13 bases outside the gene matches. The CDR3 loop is CASKFGQDISYGYTF. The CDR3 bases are TGTGCCAGCAAATTTGGACAGGACATATCATATGGCTACACCTTC.

Here the CDR3 reads CASSLGLGTSGDPRYEQYF. The CDR3 DNA sequence: TGCGCCAGCAGCTTGGGGTTGGGGACTAGCGGGGATCCTCGCTACGAGCAGTACTTC. The rearrangement joins TRBV5-1 to TRBJ2-7, with 13 bases that match TRBD2. The germline V gene has CDR1 SGHRS and CDR2 YFSETQ. Losses at the gene ends were 0 bases for V and 3 bases for J; bases not matched to a gene: 12. The CDR3 is 19 amino acids.

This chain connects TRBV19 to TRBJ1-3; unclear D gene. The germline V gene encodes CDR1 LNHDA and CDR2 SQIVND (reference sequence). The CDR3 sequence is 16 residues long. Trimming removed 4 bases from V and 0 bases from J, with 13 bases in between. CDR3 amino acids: CASSTLGASSGNTIYF. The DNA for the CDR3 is TGTGCCAGTAGTACCCTCGGCGCTTCCTCTGGAAACACCATATATTTT.

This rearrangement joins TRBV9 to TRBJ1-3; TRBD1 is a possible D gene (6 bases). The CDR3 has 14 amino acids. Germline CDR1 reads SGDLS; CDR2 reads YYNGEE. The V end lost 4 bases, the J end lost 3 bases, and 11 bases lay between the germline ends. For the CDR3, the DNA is TGTGCCAGCAGCACACAGGGCGGTGGAAACACCATATATTTT. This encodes CASSTQGGGNTIYF.

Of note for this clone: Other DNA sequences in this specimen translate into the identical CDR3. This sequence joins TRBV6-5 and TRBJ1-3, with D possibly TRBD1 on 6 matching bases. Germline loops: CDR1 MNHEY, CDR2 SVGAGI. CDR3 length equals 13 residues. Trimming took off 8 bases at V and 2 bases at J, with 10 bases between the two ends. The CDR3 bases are TGTGCCAGCCGAGCAGGGGCTGGAAACACCATATATTTT. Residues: CASRAGAGNTIYF.

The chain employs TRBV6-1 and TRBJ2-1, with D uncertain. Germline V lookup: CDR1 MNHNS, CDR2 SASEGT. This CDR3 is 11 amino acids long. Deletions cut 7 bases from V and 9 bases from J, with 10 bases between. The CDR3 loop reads CASTSHGEQFF. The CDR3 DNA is TGTGCCAGCACTTCCCACGGTGAGCAGTTCTTC.

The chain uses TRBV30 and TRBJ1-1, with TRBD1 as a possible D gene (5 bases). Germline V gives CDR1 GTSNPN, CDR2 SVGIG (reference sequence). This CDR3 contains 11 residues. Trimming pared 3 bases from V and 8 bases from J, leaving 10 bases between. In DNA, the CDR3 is TGTGCCTGGAGCCCCGGGACGGAAGCTTTCTTT. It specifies CAWSPGTEAFF.

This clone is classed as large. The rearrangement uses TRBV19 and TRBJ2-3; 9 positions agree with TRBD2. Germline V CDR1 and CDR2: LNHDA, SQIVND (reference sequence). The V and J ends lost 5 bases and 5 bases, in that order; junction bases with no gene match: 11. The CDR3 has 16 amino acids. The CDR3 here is CASSPQAVAGEDTQYF. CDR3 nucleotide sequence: TGTGCCAGTAGTCCGCAGGCTGTAGCGGGGGAAGATACGCAGTATTTT.

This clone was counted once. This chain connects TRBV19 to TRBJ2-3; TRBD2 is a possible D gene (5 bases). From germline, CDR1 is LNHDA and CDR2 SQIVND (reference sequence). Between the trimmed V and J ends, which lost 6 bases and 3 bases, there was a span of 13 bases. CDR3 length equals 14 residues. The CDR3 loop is CASSHPGWTDTQYF. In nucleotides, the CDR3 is TGTGCCAGTAGCCACCCGGGATGGACAGATACGCAGTATTTT.

Written as DNA, the CDR3 is TGTGCCAGCAGTTACGGGCAGGGCACCAACGAGCAGTACTTC. It encodes CASSYGQGTNEQYF. This chain links TRBV6-5 with TRBJ2-7, with a possible D match to TRBD1 (5 bases). The CDR3 contains 14 residues. Germline CDR1 MNHEY, CDR2 SVGAGI. V was pared by 2 bases and J by 5 bases, with 13 bases between.

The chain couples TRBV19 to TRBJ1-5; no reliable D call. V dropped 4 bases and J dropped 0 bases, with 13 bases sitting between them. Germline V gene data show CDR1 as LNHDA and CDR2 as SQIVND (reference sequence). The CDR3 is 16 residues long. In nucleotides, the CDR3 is TGTGCCAGTAGTACCACTCCACCGATTAGCAATCAGCCCCAGCATTTT. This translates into CASSTTPPISNQPQHF.

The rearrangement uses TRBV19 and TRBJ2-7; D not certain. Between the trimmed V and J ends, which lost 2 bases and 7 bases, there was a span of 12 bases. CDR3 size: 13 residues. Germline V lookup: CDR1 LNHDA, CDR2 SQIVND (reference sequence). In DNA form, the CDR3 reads TGTGCCAGTAGTATACGACTTACGGAGGAGCAGTACTTC. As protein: CASSIRLTEEQYF.

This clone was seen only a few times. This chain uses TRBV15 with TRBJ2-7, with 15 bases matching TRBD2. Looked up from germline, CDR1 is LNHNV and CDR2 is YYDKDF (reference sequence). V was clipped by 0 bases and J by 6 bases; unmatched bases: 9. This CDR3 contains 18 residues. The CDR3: CATSRDISRGLAGGEQYF. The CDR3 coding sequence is TGTGCCACCAGCAGAGATATCAGCAGGGGACTAGCGGGGGGCGAGCAGTACTTC.

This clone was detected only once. The CDR3 DNA is TGTGCCAGCAGGGACAGGGGCAATCAGCCCCAGCATTTT. Amino acids: CASRDRGNQPQHF. The chain couples TRBV27 to TRBJ1-5, with 8 bases lining up with TRBD1. In germline, CDR1 is MNHEY, CDR2 SMNVEV (reference sequence). The junction had 0 bases not matched to a gene; V was cut back by 6 bases and J by 2 bases. The CDR3 extends over 13 amino acids.

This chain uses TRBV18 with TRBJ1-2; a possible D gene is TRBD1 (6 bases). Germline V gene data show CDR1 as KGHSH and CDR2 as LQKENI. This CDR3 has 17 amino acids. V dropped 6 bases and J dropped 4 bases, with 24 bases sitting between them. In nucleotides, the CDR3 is TGTGCCAGCTCTTCCACCGGGGAACAGGGCAGCGGCTATGGCTACACCTTC. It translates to CASSSTGEQGSGYGYTF.

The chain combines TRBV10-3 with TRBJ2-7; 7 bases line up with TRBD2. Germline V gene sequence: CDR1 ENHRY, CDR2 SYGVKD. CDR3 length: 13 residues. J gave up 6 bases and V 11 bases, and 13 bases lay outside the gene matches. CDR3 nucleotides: TGTGCCGTCTCCGGGACTACGATGAGCGAGCAGTACTTC. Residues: CAVSGTTMSEQYF.

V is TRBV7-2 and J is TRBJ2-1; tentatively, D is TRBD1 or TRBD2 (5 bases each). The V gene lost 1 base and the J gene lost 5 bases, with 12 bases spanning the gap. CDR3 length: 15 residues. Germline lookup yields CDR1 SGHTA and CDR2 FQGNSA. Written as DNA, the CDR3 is TGTGCCAGCAGCTTAGACCTCTGGGGGAACAATGAGCAGTTCTTC. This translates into CASSLDLWGNNEQFF. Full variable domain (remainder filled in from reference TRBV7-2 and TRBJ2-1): GAGVSQSPSNKVTEKGKDVELRCDPISGHTALYWYRQSLGQGLEFLIYFQGNSAPDKSGLPSDRFSAERTGGSVSTLTIQRTQQEDSAVYLCASSLDLWGNNEQFFGPGTRLTVL.

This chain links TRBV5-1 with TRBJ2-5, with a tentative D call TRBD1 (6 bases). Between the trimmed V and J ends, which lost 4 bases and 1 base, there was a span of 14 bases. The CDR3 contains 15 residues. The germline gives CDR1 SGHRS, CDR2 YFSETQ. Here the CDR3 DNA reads TGCGCCAGCAGCCCCTTCCCAGGGGCCCAAGAGACCCAGTACTTC. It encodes CASSPFPGAQETQYF.

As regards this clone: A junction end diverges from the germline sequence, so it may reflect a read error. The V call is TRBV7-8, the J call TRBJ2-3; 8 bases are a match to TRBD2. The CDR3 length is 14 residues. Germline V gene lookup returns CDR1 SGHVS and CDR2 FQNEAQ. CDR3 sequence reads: CASSLETGLERFGF. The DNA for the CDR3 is TGTGCCAGCAGCTTAGAAACGGGACTAGAAAGGTTTGGGTTT.

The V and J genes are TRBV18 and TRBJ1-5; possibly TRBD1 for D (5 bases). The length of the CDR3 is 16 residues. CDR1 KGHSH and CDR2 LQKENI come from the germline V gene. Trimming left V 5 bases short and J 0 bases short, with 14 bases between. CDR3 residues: CASSSDSTTSNQPQHF. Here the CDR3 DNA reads TGTGCCAGCTCATCCGACAGTACTACTAGCAATCAGCCCCAGCATTTT.